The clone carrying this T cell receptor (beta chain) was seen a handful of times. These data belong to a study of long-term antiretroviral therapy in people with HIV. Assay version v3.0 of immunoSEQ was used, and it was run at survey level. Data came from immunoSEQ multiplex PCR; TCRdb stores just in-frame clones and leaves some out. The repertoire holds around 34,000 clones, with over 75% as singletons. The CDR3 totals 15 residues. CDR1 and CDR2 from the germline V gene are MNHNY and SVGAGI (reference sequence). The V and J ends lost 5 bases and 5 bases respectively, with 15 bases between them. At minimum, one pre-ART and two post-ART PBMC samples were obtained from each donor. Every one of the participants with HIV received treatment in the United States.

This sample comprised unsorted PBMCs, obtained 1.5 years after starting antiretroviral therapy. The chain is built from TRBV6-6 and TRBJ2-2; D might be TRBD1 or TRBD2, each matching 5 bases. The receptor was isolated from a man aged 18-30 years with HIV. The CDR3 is CASSAGRVRTGELFF. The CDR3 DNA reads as TGTGCCAGCAGTGCGGGCAGGGTACGGACCGGGGAGCTGTTTTTT.